This T cell receptor (beta chain) emerged from a study of T-cell memory formation after mild COVID-19. In this sample, this clonotype turned up many times. TCRdb passed the 5' RACE reads through MiXCR, listing each CDR3 protein once. The sample carries tens of thousands of distinct CDR3 sequences, 7% to 8% recorded once. This CDR3 spans 18 amino acids. Trimming pared 2 bases from V and 2 bases from J, leaving 20 bases between. Germline loops: CDR1 SGHTA, CDR2 FQGTGA. Sequenced input: PBMCs or a T cell subset sorted from them (not recorded which). The gene calls are TRBV7-3 and TRBJ2-3, with a possible D match to TRBD1 (6 bases). The source is a man between 18 and 29 years old who had mild COVID-19 (a few samples of this study predate the infection). Cell type and time point are not known. The CDR3 bases are TGTGCCAGCAGCTTACTTCCCCGGGTTCGGGACAACACAGATACGCAGTATTTT. It is translated as CASSLLPRVRDNTDTQYF.